This T cell receptor (beta chain) was observed in a study of cytomegalovirus exposure and HLA in healthy donors (dated by TCRdb to 2016 to 2017). Background for the entire study: According to an earlier analysis of 550 to 700 of the donors, 150 million to 200 million T cells yielded roughly 110 million unique TCR beta sequences and 276 Gb of sequence data. The aim of the study was to test whether cataloging public T cell receptors could identify signatures of past pathogen exposure. Class I and class II HLA loci were covered by the typing at four-digit resolution. Among the roughly 390 genotyped donors, approximately 77% belonged to the genetic ancestry cluster associated with self-reported Caucasian donors. Because of strong linkage in the cohort, roughly 5 DR-DQ haplotypes were treated as single units for association and clustering. In a later analysis, previously published TCR beta repertoires from 670 or so donors were re-analyzed and high-resolution HLA genotyping was added so that TCR occurrence patterns could be studied. An early release that covered some 640 HLA-typed donors contained approximately 300 gigabases of sequencing data and tens of millions of unique TCR sequences. Rather than drawing on any new phenotypic data, the later analysis identified candidate immune exposures from TCR beta sequences and the way those sequences occurred across donors. The number of donors typed differed by locus, with about 629-640 for A, B, C, DRB1 and DQB1, roughly 520 for DQA1, over 600 for DPA1, and roughly 450 for DPB1. An earlier analysis of some 500 of the donors used high-throughput TCR beta sequencing to judge whether each TCR beta V gene segment behaved as functional or pseudogenic. A separate validation cohort of 100 to 150 different subjects was used in addition to the approximately 670-subject first cohort. The study combined high-throughput TCR immunosequencing, statistical association of individual TCRs with disease status, and machine learning to predict cytomegalovirus infection status. Among around 400 genotyped donors of the cohort, an average of approximately 240,000 unique TCR beta nucleotide sequences was sequenced per donor, of which about 18% were non-productive. The study profiled the T cell repertoires of more than 500 subjects by immunosequencing and related them to cytomegalovirus serostatus. Every repertoire in the discovery cohort had been generated on one and the same sequencing platform. Donor age, sex, ethnicity and CMV serostatus were compiled together with the repertoire data. A later genetic analysis used genome-wide SNP genotypes for about three fifths of the 666 donors, treating that subset as a discovery cohort. Results the study describes overall, beyond this receptor: In vitro tests confirmed that a few of the cytomegalovirus-associated TCR beta chains recognize cytomegalovirus antigens. Compared with the approximately 670-donor mean, donors in an Asian-associated ancestry cluster had fewer N-insertions in productive TCRs, according to a later genetic analysis. A total of about 180 TCR beta chains were listed by the study as associated with cytomegalovirus. Presence/absence analyses assumed roughly uniform sequencing depth across donors, an assumption that may not hold. A further reported finding was that TCR beta sequences accurately predicted the HLA-A and HLA-B alleles for most subjects in the first cohort. An association between a missense DCLRE1C variant and V-gene and J-gene trimming of TCR beta chains was found in a later genetic analysis and replicated in an independent cohort. Linkage disequilibrium might explain the correlated functional status among segregating V segments, but an unknown experimental factor could not be ruled out. At a false discovery rate of 0.05, a later analysis linked 15,000 to 20,000 TCR beta sequences to specific HLA alleles. A cluster of highly shared sequence variants was judged likely to be a technical artifact of the sequencing pipeline. It was suggested by the authors that the approach could potentially be generalized to other disease states and immunological phenotypes. A later analysis found that most CMV-associated TCR beta chains appeared HLA-restricted, with HLA associations seemingly driven largely by CMV exposure. In a later analysis, several top co-occurrence clusters were reported to appear linked to parvovirus B19, influenza, CMV and Epstein-Barr virus. Some IMGT-functional V segments, including TRBV6-2 and TRBV6-3, could not be told apart with the 87-base-pair reads, so those segments were excluded. When HLA alleles, especially DR and DQ, strongly co-occurred, attributing TCR associations to individual alleles was difficult. CMV serostatus was the only immune exposure information available for the cohort. Compared with equally common non-associated chains, HLA-associated TCR beta chains in a later analysis were more clonally expanded and had lower generation probabilities. Across donors, most TCR sequences were observed very rarely, whereas some public TCRs were present in many individuals. Broadly in line with IMGT annotations, most TCR beta V segments showed up in productive rearrangements about 90% or about 30% of the time in an earlier analysis of several hundred of the donors. About 15 rarely observed V segments, including chromosome 9 orphons, were excluded from the earlier analysis of almost 600 of the donors because counts were too low. In this cohort, only TCR beta chains were sequenced, and detectable features were limited by the absence of alpha or paired-chain data. In both the original and validation cohorts, the classifier was reported to diagnose cytomegalovirus status with high specificity and sensitivity. A later analysis found that TCR association rates varied across HLA loci, with DRB1 alleles showing the most associated TCRs and HLA-C alleles the fewest. Because HLA typing was unavailable for some donors at each locus, only the typed subset was used in association tests.

V and J lose 0 bases and 8 bases, and a span of 7 bases separates them. Based on the germline V gene, the CDR1 and CDR2 sequences are SGHAT and FQNNGV. Spanning cysteine to phenylalanine, the CDR3 consists of 12 amino acids. CDR3 DNA is the only sequence kept; it has 36 bases, read in frame from the first base. As for this clone: Its antigen specificity is not known. The input lacks base qualities; no much larger clone sits a single base away.

Library creation used the immunoSEQ multiplex PCR assay. For the multiplex PCR, a mixture combining 60 forward primers for TCR Vbeta segments and 13 reverse primers for TCR Jbeta segments was used. Amplification of the CDR3 region of rearranged TCR beta genes was performed with a multiplex PCR assay on genomic DNA. The Illumina HiSeq System was used to sequence the amplified TCR beta libraries as 87-base-pair reads. In the paper's pipeline: In a later analysis, tens of millions of unique TCR beta chains were counted across the roughly 610 repertoires, and some 10 million of these chains were shared by at least two donors. A nearest-neighbor algorithm error-corrected the raw reads and collapsed the reads into unique sequences, merging closely related sequences to remove PCR and sequencing errors. V, D and J gene segments were assigned by aligning CDR3 sequences to IMGT reference sequences. For a sequence to be retained, a match of at least six nucleotides to both a V gene segment and a J gene segment was required. Rearrangements were classified as productive when the CDR3 lacked stop codons and remained in frame with V and J, and all other rearrangements were classified as non-productive. Following IMGT convention, CDR3 was defined as the stretch from the second conserved V-encoded cysteine to the conserved J-encoded phenylalanine. The earlier analysis of about 560 of the donors excluded any sequence lacking an unambiguous match to a single V gene segment. In an earlier analysis of approximately 590 of the donors, a V segment was called functional when productive rearrangements were above 56.7%, and segregating when the standard deviation between donors exceeded 5%. A statistical classification framework was developed to diagnose cytomegalovirus status using the catalog of TCR beta chain sequences. A later analysis assigned V and J genes by comparing TCR nucleotide sequences with IMGT/GENE-DB human TR gene sequences. Using the TCRdist pipeline, a later analysis assigned CDR3 sequences along with most-parsimonious VDJ recombination scenarios. In a later analysis, every TCR beta chain was defined by the combination of its CDR3 amino acid sequence and its V-gene family, and reads without a unique V-gene family were dropped. To address suspected cross-contamination and a sequencing artifact, a later analysis removed approximately 590 highly shared, low-generation-probability nucleotide sequences. In a later analysis, a clonal expansion index was calculated for each public chain from normalized within-repertoire ranks of inferred template counts. In a later analysis, generation probabilities were computed with a VDJ recombination model fitted to out-of-frame rearrangements, and the resulting probabilities were checked against IGoR. Hypergeometric tests were used in a later analysis to score TCR-TCR, TCR-HLA and TCR-CMV co-occurrence, with a repertoire-size bias correction applied to the TCR pairs. To estimate false discovery rates, a later analysis permuted the HLA or CMV assignments 20 times. A later analysis grouped co-occurring TCRs with DBSCAN, adding TCRdist sequence similarity when clustering within HLA-allele-positive subsets. Repertoires with fewer than 30,000 or more than 120,000 public chains, plus five repertoires with anomalous nucleotide sharing, were excluded from co-occurrence clustering. The source is immuneACCESS, and TCRdb retained only in-frame sequences with V and J called. Part of the clones is not carried over; for the studies checked, unresolved V genes explain less than half of this, and the remainder is unexplained. V and J calls and clone size are copied from that table; D and trimming were computed from the DNA. Recorded for this sample are approximately 290,000 clones; 80% of them occurred a single time. The ten largest clones take up about 0.3% of the sample.

The cohort consisted of some 670 healthy bone marrow donors. Cohort members were all nominally healthy when sampled, although unrecorded immune exposures were likely present. The donor tested CMV seronegative and was one of the 352 seronegative cohort members. A peripheral blood sample was collected from each donor, and TCR beta sequencing was performed on peripheral blood mononuclear cells. The Qiagen DNeasy Blood Extraction Kit was used to extract genomic DNA from the blood cell samples. The sample was PBMCs. This sequence uses TRBV11-2 and TRBJ1-1; a tentative D match to TRBD1 spans 5 bases. The source of this sequence is a girl aged 2-10 years in good health and CMV-seronegative. The CDR3 amino acid sequence is: CASSLDRTEAFF. The DNA sequence is given as TGTGCCAGCAGCTTAGATAGGACAGAAGCTTTCTTT.